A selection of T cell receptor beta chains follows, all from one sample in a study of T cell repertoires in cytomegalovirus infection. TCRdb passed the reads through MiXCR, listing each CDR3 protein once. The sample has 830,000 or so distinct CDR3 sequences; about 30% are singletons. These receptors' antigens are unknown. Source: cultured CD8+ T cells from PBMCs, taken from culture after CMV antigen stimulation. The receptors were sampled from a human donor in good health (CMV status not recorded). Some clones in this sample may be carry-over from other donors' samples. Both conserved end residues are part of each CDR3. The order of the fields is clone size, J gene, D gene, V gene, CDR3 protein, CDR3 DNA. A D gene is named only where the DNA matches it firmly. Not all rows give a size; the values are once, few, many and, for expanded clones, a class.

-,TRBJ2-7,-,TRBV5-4,CTSSQTGEQYF,TGTACCAGCAGCCAGACAGGCGAGCAGTACTTC
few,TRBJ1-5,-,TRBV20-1,CSARAGRDTSNQPQHF,TGCAGTGCTAGAGCTGGGAGAGACACTAGCAATCAGCCCCAGCATTTT
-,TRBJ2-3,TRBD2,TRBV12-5,CASGLALGREDSTDTQYF,TGTGCTAGTGGTTTGGCTTTGGGGAGGGAGGACAGCACAGATACGCAGTATTTT
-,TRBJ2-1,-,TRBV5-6,CASSPLGLSTNNEQFF,TGTGCCAGCAGCCCCCTGGGGCTGTCTACCAACAATGAGCAGTTCTTC
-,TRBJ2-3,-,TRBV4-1,CASSQYWGSTDTQYF,TGCGCCAGCAGCCAATATTGGGGCAGTACAGATACGCAGTATTTT
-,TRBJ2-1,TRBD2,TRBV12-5,CASGTLAGGGNEQFF,TGTGCTAGTGGGACTCTAGCGGGGGGAGGGAATGAGCAGTTCTTC
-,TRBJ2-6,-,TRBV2,CASDGAVGAGANVLTF,TGTGCCAGCGACGGGGCAGTCGGGGCTGGGGCCAACGTCCTGACTTTC
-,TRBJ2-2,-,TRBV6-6,CASSYSLAPNTGELFF,TGTGCCAGCAGTTACTCCTTGGCACCGAACACCGGGGAGCTGTTTTTT
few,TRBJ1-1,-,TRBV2,CAGAEAFF,TGTGCGGGCGCGGAGGCTTTCTTT
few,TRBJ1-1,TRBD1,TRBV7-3,CASSFLTGGEAFF,TGTGCCAGCAGCTTCCTTACAGGGGGTGAAGCTTTCTTT
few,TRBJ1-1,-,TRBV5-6,CASSAKTEAFF,TGTGCCAGCAGCGCCAAGACTGAAGCTTTCTTT
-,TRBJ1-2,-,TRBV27,CASRIGARDGYTF,TGTGCCAGCAGGATCGGCGCTCGAGATGGCTACACCTTC
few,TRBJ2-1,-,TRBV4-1,CASSQEASSYNEQFF,TGCGCCAGCAGCCAGGAGGCCAGCTCCTACAATGAGCAGTTCTTC
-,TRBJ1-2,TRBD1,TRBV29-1,CSARPFPGQGYGYTF,TGCAGCGCCAGACCCTTTCCGGGACAGGGCTATGGCTACACCTTC
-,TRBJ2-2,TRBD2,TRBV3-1,CASSQSGVLGGELFF,TGTGCCAGCAGCCAAAGCGGGGTCCTTGGAGGGGAGCTGTTTTTT
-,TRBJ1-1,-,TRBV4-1,CASSQDFLRDIDTEAFF,TGCGCCAGCAGCCAAGATTTCCTCCGGGACATTGACACTGAAGCTTTCTTT
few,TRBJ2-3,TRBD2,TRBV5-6,CASSLPGLPTDTQYF,TGTGCCAGCAGCTTGCCGGGACTACCCACTGATACGCAGTATTTT